This T cell receptor (beta chain) derives from a study of a mutant IDH1 vaccine in newly diagnosed glioma. Study background: Treated patients showed a male proportion of approximately 60%, a female proportion of approximately 40%, and a mean age of 40.4 years. Patients got radiotherapy, temozolomide, or both beforehand, and most got both.

Germline V CDR1 and CDR2: SGHVS, FQNEAQ. CDR3 length equals 15 residues. Trimming removed 1 base at V and 5 bases at J, with 14 bases between. In regard to this clone: Its antigen is still unknown.

Study conclusions and caveats: Shifts in the top peripheral T cell clonotypes seemed unrelated to pseudoprogression. Vaccine-induced immune responses occurred in 90% to 95% of patients.

Time point given: baseline, week 1 (first vaccination visit). Treatment specified: pre-vaccination baseline after standard-of-care therapy. Sequencing used immunoSEQ multiplex PCR; TCRdb keeps in-frame clones, though not all of them. The sample has tens of thousands of clones, about nine tenths seen once; the top ten hold 18%. The sequence came from a man between 18 and 35 years old with glioma. J is TRBJ2-5 and V is TRBV7-8, with a possible D match to TRBD2 (5 bases). Specimen: PBMCs, collected from a glioma patient treated with radiotherapy, temozolomide or both. The chain's CDR3 is CASSLGVGGLETQYF. Written as DNA, the CDR3 is TGTGCCAGCAGCTTAGGGGTGGGCGGGCTGGAGACCCAGTACTTC.